This T cell receptor beta chain comes out of a study of shared clonotypes between healthy human individuals. The CDR3 runs 15 residues. CDR1 is SEHNR, CDR2 FQNEAQ, per germline (reference sequence). V shed 2 bases and J shed 1 base, with 12 bases lying between them. Profiling relied on immunoSEQ multiplex PCR, and the TCRdb table lists in-frame clones only, not all of them. The data show roughly 2.5 million clones, with about 92% seen just once and 0.14% held by the top ten. The TCR comes from a man younger than 35 in good health. The rearrangement uses TRBV7-9 and TRBJ2-7; D gene unclear. Source material: naive CD4+ T cells sorted from blood. The subset was: CD45RA+ positively selected. CDR3 bases: TGTGCCAGCAGCTTAAAAGGAAGGAAGTCCTACGAGCAGTACTTC. Protein: CASSLKGRKSYEQYF.